Shown below are 19 T cell receptor beta chains from a single sample sequenced in a study of cytomegalovirus exposure and HLA in healthy donors. PCR was performed using 60 Vbeta and 13 Jbeta primers. Generated by immunoSEQ multiplex PCR, the TCRdb table keeps only in-frame clones and is missing some. The repertoire has 90,000 to 100,000 clones, roughly four fifths of them found once; the top ten carry around 3.8%. The sequenced material came from PBMCs. These receptors were taken from a man aged 45-60 years in good health and CMV-seronegative.

The rearrangement uses TRBV28 and TRBJ1-4, with D possibly being TRBD1 (5 bases). The CDR3 is made up of 14 amino acids. The ends were cut back, 7 bases at V and 7 bases at J, with 16 bases in the middle. The germline V gene has CDR1 MDHEN and CDR2 SYDVKM. The CDR3, as DNA: TGTGCCAGCACCGAGGCAGGGCGGGGTGAAAAACTGTTTTTT. Translated: CASTEAGRGEKLFF. The entire variable domain, with the rest obtained from reference TRBV28 and TRBJ1-4, is as follows: DVKVTQSSRYLVKRTGEKVFLECVQDMDHENMFWYRQDPGLGLRLIYFSYDVKMKEKGDIPEGYSVSREKKERFSLILESASTNQTSMYLCASTEAGRGEKLFFGSGTQLSVL.

The chain recombines TRBV27 with TRBJ2-5; D might be TRBD1 (6 bases). This CDR3 has 14 amino acids. With 7 bases removed from V and 4 bases from J, the gap between germline ends came to 16 bases. CDR1 and CDR2 from the germline V gene are MNHEY and SMNVEV (reference sequence). DNA for the CDR3: TGTGCCAGCACCGCCCGTGGGGGCGCAGAGACCCAGTACTTC. Translating gives CASTARGGAETQYF.

V usage is TRBV19 and J usage is TRBJ1-5; possible D gene TRBD1, 5 bases. In germline, CDR1 is LNHDA, CDR2 SQIVND (reference sequence). Trimming pared 1 base from V and 2 bases from J, leaving 12 bases between. This CDR3 is 16 amino acids long. CDR3 DNA sequence: TGTGCCAGTAGTATAGTGGCAGGGCAGGGCAATCAGCCCCAGCATTTT. Its protein is CASSIVAGQGNQPQHF.

The chain joins TRBV13 to TRBJ2-5; a weak D match, TRBD1 (6 bases). There are 15 residues in the CDR3. V lost 5 bases to trimming and J lost 2 bases, with 15 bases between them. Per the germline V gene, CDR1 is PRHDT and CDR2 is FYEKMQ (reference sequence). For the CDR3, the DNA is TGTGCCAGCAGCGTTCCGGGACACCAGCAAGAGACCCAGTACTTC. Encoded protein: CASSVPGHQQETQYF.

This chain links TRBV6-1 with TRBJ2-3; D uncertain. V was trimmed by 0 bases and J by 7 bases, leaving 8 bases between them. Germline V gene data show CDR1 as MNHNS and CDR2 as SASEGT. The CDR3 is 13 amino acids. This chain's CDR3 is CASSEAKLYTQYF. As DNA, the CDR3 is TGTGCCAGCAGTGAAGCGAAGCTATATACGCAGTATTTT.

The chain combines TRBV28 with TRBJ2-7; perhaps TRBD1 as D (6 bases). V shed 6 bases and J shed 3 bases, with 15 bases lying between them. The CDR3 runs 14 residues. From germline, CDR1 is MDHEN and CDR2 SYDVKM. Written as DNA, the CDR3 is TGTGCCAGCAGACCAGGGGCATCGGTCTACGAGCAGTACTTC. Protein product: CASRPGASVYEQYF.

The rearrangement joins TRBV10-3 to TRBJ2-7, with 8 bases fitting TRBD2. The V and J ends lost 7 bases and 0 bases, in that order; junction bases with no gene match: 5. Germline CDR1 ENHRY, CDR2 SYGVKD. The CDR3 is 14 residues long. The CDR3: CAIKGSGSSYEQYF. In DNA form, the CDR3 reads TGTGCCATCAAGGGCAGCGGGAGCTCCTACGAGCAGTACTTC.

The chain is built from TRBV7-8 and TRBJ2-3, with a tentative D call TRBD1 (6 bases). V gave up 5 bases and J gave up 0 bases, with 12 bases separating them. The CDR3 spans 15 residues. Germline assignment: CDR1 SGHVS and CDR2 FQNEAQ. The DNA for the CDR3 is TGTGCCAGCAGCGAGGGACAAACTAGCACAGATACGCAGTATTTT. Translated, it gives CASSEGQTSTDTQYF. Using reference TRBV7-8 and TRBJ2-3 for the parts outside the CDR3, the full variable domain is GAGVSQSPRYKVAKRGQDVALRCDPISGHVSLFWYQQALGQGPEFLTYFQNEAQLDKSGLPSDRFFAERPEGSVSTLKIQRTQQEDSAVYLCASSEGQTSTDTQYFGPGTRLTVL.

The rearrangement uses TRBV29-1 and TRBJ2-7; 8 bases map to TRBD1. After removal of 4 bases from V and 4 bases from J, the junction contained 6 bases not matched to a gene. The CDR3 is 13 amino acids. Germline V gene data show CDR1 as SQVTM and CDR2 as ANQGSEA. The CDR3 sequence: CSVALRGPYEQYF. CDR3 nucleotide sequence: TGCAGCGTTGCCCTCAGGGGGCCGTACGAGCAGTACTTC.

This chain's CDR3 is CASRPGTGNTGELFF. DNA of the CDR3: TGTGCCAGCAGGCCCGGGACAGGGAACACCGGGGAGCTGTTTTTT. The chain links TRBV28 to TRBJ2-2; 8 nucleotides agree with TRBD1. Losses at the gene ends were 6 bases for V and 1 base for J; bases not matched to a gene: 4. The CDR3 is 15 amino acids. Looked up from germline, CDR1 is MDHEN and CDR2 is SYDVKM.

The rearrangement uses TRBV4-1 and TRBJ2-5; TRBD2 aligns across 12 bases. CDR1 MGHRA and CDR2 YSYEKL come from the germline V gene. CDR3 length: 16 amino acids. With V trimmed by 3 bases and J by 5 bases, 7 bases remained unmatched. The CDR3: CASSHRLAGVGETQYF. CDR3 DNA: TGCGCCAGCAGCCACAGACTAGCGGGAGTAGGGGAGACCCAGTACTTC.

This chain connects TRBV27 to TRBJ2-5, with TRBD1 matching over 9 bases. With 6 bases clipped from V and 3 bases from J, the junction kept 14 bases outside the gene matches. The CDR3 covers 17 residues. CDR1 is MNHEY, CDR2 SMNVEV, per germline (reference sequence). CDR3 sequence reads: CASSPKGPRTGEETQYF. CDR3 in DNA: TGTGCCAGCAGCCCGAAGGGACCAAGGACAGGGGAAGAGACCCAGTACTTC.

A word on this clone: At the DNA level, this CDR3 is encoded by other sequences in the same sample as well. The CDR3 bases are TGTGTTACTAGGGCCCGCGAGGGAGGGGCCACTGAAGCTTTCTTT. It specifies CVTRAREGGATEAFF. This chain uses TRBV6-5 with TRBJ1-1, with D maybe TRBD1 (5 bases). Germline V gene data show CDR1 as MNHEY and CDR2 as SVGAGI. CDR3 size: 15 residues.

This clone has just one count. The chain employs TRBV19 and TRBJ2-1, with D maybe TRBD1 (5 bases). The germline V gene encodes CDR1 LNHDA and CDR2 SQIVND (reference sequence). This CDR3 comprises 16 residues. V lost 5 bases to trimming and J lost 0 bases, with 14 bases between them. The CDR3, as DNA: TGTGCCAGTAGTCTTCGACAGAGTCCCTCCTACAATGAGCAGTTCTTC. It encodes CASSLRQSPSYNEQFF.

This chain uses TRBV21-1 with TRBJ2-7; TRBD2, as called in the table, went unchecked against the DNA. TRBV21-1 represents a pseudogene. The length of the CDR3 is 16 residues. CDR3 sequence reads: CASSKTQRLSSYEQYF. DNA of the CDR3: TGTGCCAGCAGCAAAACCCAGCGGCTAAGCTCCTACGAGCAGTACTTC.

This clone was picked up a small number of times. This chain uses TRBV6-5 with TRBJ2-7; D possibly corresponds to TRBD2 (6 bases). CDR1 and CDR2 (germline): MNHEY, SVGAGI. The CDR3 consists of 14 residues. Trimming removed 6 bases from V and 6 bases from J, with 18 bases in between. CDR3 nucleotides: TGTGCCAGCAGCCCCTATCGTGGGGGGTGCGAGCAGTACTTC. It specifies CASSPYRGGCEQYF.

V and J are TRBV2 and TRBJ1-2; no reliable D call. The CDR3 runs 13 residues. The ends were cut back, 1 base at V and 5 bases at J, with 8 bases in the middle. CDR1 and CDR2 (germline): SNHLY, FYNNEI. The CDR3 DNA reads TGTGCCAGCAGTGAAGGCGGCACATATGGCTACACCTTC. Encoded protein: CASSEGGTYGYTF.

The chain employs TRBV5-1 and TRBJ2-7; 10 bases line up with TRBD2. The CDR3 sequence is 15 residues long. Looked up from germline, CDR1 is SGHRS and CDR2 is YFSETQ. V was pared by 4 bases and J by 6 bases, with 10 bases of the junction left unmatched. The CDR3 DNA follows: TGCGCCAGCAGCGGGGTAGCGGGAGGAGATACCGAGCAGTACTTC. This gives the protein CASSGVAGGDTEQYF.

This clone was counted once. The chain joins TRBV6-5 to TRBJ2-7, with 10 bases fitting TRBD2. The CDR3 is 15 residues long. Trimming at V came to 10 bases and at J to 2 bases, leaving 11 bases not matched to a gene. CDR1 is MNHEY and CDR2 is SVGAGI in the germline V gene. CDR3 protein: CATQPLAGGTYEQYF. The CDR3, as DNA: TGTGCCACCCAACCTTTAGCGGGAGGCACCTACGAGCAGTACTTC.